The 20 T cell receptor beta chains in this list originate from one sample, sequenced in a study of metastatic and nonmetastatic thyroid tumors. Ahead of thyroid surgery, no patient had received treatment of any kind. MiXCR was used by TCRdb to re-call the PCR reads. In the table there are tens of thousands of clones, less than 25% of which are singletons. The sequenced sample was blood. All receptors derive from a female donor with papillary thyroid cancer or a benign thyroid nodule (not recorded which). Some clones in this sample may be carry-over from other donors' samples.

By sample fraction, this clone is medium-sized. The rearrangement links TRBV6-1 to TRBJ1-6; 8 bases are shared with TRBD1. The CDR3 totals 15 residues. Germline trimming cut 5 bases from V and 7 bases from J; bases unmatched to any gene: 7. Per the germline V gene, CDR1 is MNHNS and CDR2 is SASEGT. The CDR3 DNA reads as TGTGCCAGCAGTCAGGGGGCGATTACCAATTCACCCCTCCACTTT. Its protein product is CASSQGAITNSPLHF.

This clone was counted between two and nine times. The V and J genes are TRBV6-5 and TRBJ1-5; D gene unclear. With 8 bases removed from V and 2 bases from J, the gap between germline ends came to 1 base. The V gene's germline CDR1 is MNHEY and CDR2 SVGAGI. The CDR3 extends over 10 amino acids. The CDR3 loop is CASRNQPQHF. In DNA, the CDR3 is TGTGCCAGCCGCAATCAGCCCCAGCATTTT.

For this clone: An end of the junction does not agree with germline; a read error may underlie this. The V gene is TRBV6-2 or TRBV6-3, the J gene TRBJ2-7, with D perhaps matching TRBD1 (6 bases). Per germline, CDR1 MNHEY and CDR2 SVGEGT. This CDR3 is built from 13 residues. The CDR3 region is CASSYRERNERYF. The CDR3 nucleotides are TGTGCCAGTAGTTACAGGGAAAGGAACGAGCGGTACTTC.

This clone came up many times. This rearrangement joins TRBV20-1 to TRBJ1-2; 7 positions agree with TRBD1. The CDR3 covers 12 residues. V trimming: 6 bases; J trimming: 8 bases; junction bases outside the gene matches: 9. Germline V gives CDR1 DFQATT, CDR2 SNEGSKA (reference sequence). CDR3 nucleotide sequence: TGCAGTGCGCCCACAGGGGCGGGCGGCTACACCTTC. Translation gives CSAPTGAGGYTF.

The genes are TRBV30 and TRBJ1-5; D possibly corresponds to TRBD1 (6 bases). Per the germline V gene, CDR1 is GTSNPN and CDR2 is SVGIG (reference sequence). Trimming removed 6 bases at V and 6 bases at J, with 18 bases between. The CDR3 is 14 residues long. CDR3 nucleotides: TGTGCCTGCAGGGGTGGGGCGGCTGGTCAGCCCCAGCATTTT. This codes for CACRGGAAGQPQHF.

The table lists this clone with many counts. The gene calls are TRBV28 and TRBJ2-7, with a tentative D call TRBD2 (5 bases). The germline V gene encodes CDR1 MDHEN and CDR2 SYDVKM. With 6 bases removed from V and 0 bases from J, the gap between germline ends came to 12 bases. The CDR3 has 14 residues. CDR3 DNA: TGTGCCAGCAGCCCAGTAGGGAGCTCCTACGAGCAGTACTTC. Residues: CASSPVGSSYEQYF.

Comment on this clone: This may come from a read error, since a much larger clone is one base off. In the same sample, other DNA sequences code for this CDR3. The gene calls are TRBV28 and TRBJ1-4; 8 bases align to TRBD1. Germline-derived CDR1 and CDR2 are MDHEN and SYDVKM. CDR3 length: 13 residues. Trimming took 10 bases from V and 8 from J; bases not matched to a gene: 9. The CDR3 is CATFGQGREKLFF. In DNA form, the CDR3 reads TGTGCCACCTTCGGACAGGGACGGGAAAAACTGTTTTTT.

In its sample, this clone is medium-sized (0.01 to 0.1%). V usage is TRBV11-2 and J usage is TRBJ2-7; the match to TRBD2 covers 8 bases. The CDR3 covers 16 residues. Germline V gene lookup returns CDR1 SGHAT and CDR2 FQNNGV. V shed 0 bases, J shed 0 bases, and the junction held 4 bases outside the gene matches. CDR3 amino acids: CASSLEALAASYEQYF. The DNA of the CDR3 is TGTGCCAGCAGCTTAGAGGCACTAGCGGCCTCCTACGAGCAGTACTTC.

In regard to this clone: A junction boundary mismatches the germline segment, possibly from a read error. The chain joins TRBV3-1 to TRBJ2-3; 9 positions match TRBD2. This CDR3 comprises 15 residues. Germline values: CDR1 LGHDT, CDR2 YNNKEL (reference sequence). The CDR3, as DNA: TGTGGCAGCAGCCAAGGGGTAGCGGGAGATCTTACGCTGTATTTT. Translation gives CGSSQGVAGDLTLYF.

By proportion, this clone is medium-sized (0.01 to 0.1%). This chain uses TRBV18 with TRBJ2-7; 7 nucleotides agree with TRBD1. After removal of 5 bases from V and 2 bases from J, the junction contained 6 bases not matched to a gene. Germline V gives CDR1 KGHSH, CDR2 LQKENI. The CDR3 spans 14 residues. The CDR3 reads CASSDRQGAYEQYF. DNA of the CDR3: TGTGCCAGCTCAGATCGACAGGGCGCCTACGAGCAGTACTTC. Supplemented by reference TRBV18 and TRBJ2-7, the full variable domain reads NAGVMQNPRHLVRRRGQEARLRCSPMKGHSHVYWYRQLPEEGLKFMVYLQKENIIDESGMPKERFSAEFPKEGPSILRIQQVVRGDSAAYFCASSDRQGAYEQYFGPGTRLTVT.

Only a few counts were recorded for this clone. J is TRBJ2-7 and V is TRBV6-2 or TRBV6-3; the D gene could be TRBD1 or TRBD2 (5 bases each). The germline CDR1 and CDR2 sequences are MNHEY and SVGEGT. Trimming pared 5 bases from V and 0 bases from J, leaving 17 bases between. The CDR3 loop spans 16 amino acids. CDR3 sequence reads: CASSKVGAGSSYEQYF. CDR3 bases: TGTGCCAGCAGTAAAGTTGGGGCGGGTAGCTCCTACGAGCAGTACTTC.

The sample holds many counts of this clone. This chain uses TRBV20-1 with TRBJ2-1; possible D gene TRBD2, 5 bases. Germline loops: CDR1 DFQATT, CDR2 SNEGSKA (reference sequence). With 2 bases removed from V and 9 bases from J, the gap between germline ends came to 14 bases. This CDR3 spans 13 amino acids. The CDR3 coding sequence is TGCAGTGCTAGACACTCTAGCTTTGGTGAGCAGTTCTTC. Translated: CSARHSSFGEQFF.

This clone came up many times. Other DNA sequences in this sample translate to the same CDR3. V is TRBV7-2 and J is TRBJ2-1; 8 bases map to TRBD2. Trimming took 0 bases from V and 4 from J; bases not matched to a gene: 5. Germline lookup yields CDR1 SGHTA and CDR2 FQGNSA. There are 16 residues in the CDR3. CDR3 sequence reads: CASSLAPAGGYNEQFF. The CDR3 region has the DNA TGTGCCAGCAGCTTAGCGCCGGCGGGAGGTTACAATGAGCAGTTCTTC.

This clone is labeled as medium-sized. The chain couples TRBV6-1 to TRBJ2-2; no clear D. Germline V CDR1 and CDR2: MNHNS, SASEGT. The CDR3 is 14 residues long. Trimming removed 4 bases at V and 3 bases at J, with 9 bases between. This CDR3 is CASSGSHYTGELFF. Here the CDR3 DNA reads TGTGCCAGCAGTGGAAGCCACTACACCGGGGAGCTGTTTTTT.

On this clone itself: The junction departs from the called germline gene at one end, perhaps through a read error. The V and J genes are TRBV11-3 and TRBJ2-7; D is undetermined. Germline V gene data show CDR1 as SGHNT and CDR2 as YENEEA. The CDR3 has 11 amino acids. The CDR3 region is CASSLDSEQDF. The CDR3, as DNA: TGTGCCAGCAGCTTAGACAGCGAGCAGGACTTC.

Ten or more counts support this clone. The chain employs TRBV7-2 and TRBJ2-1; D perhaps matches TRBD2 (6 bases). Germline V gene sequence: CDR1 SGHTA, CDR2 FQGNSA. V dropped 1 base and J dropped 0 bases, with 16 bases sitting between them. This CDR3 spans 18 amino acids. Here the CDR3 reads CASSLGFWGVSSYNEQFF. CDR3 coding DNA: TGTGCCAGCAGCTTAGGGTTTTGGGGGGTGAGCTCCTACAATGAGCAGTTCTTC.

This clone was seen ten or more times. V usage is TRBV18 and J usage is TRBJ2-2; D not resolved. V shed 5 bases and J shed 4 bases, with 5 bases lying between them. The CDR3 contains 12 residues. The germline gives CDR1 KGHSH, CDR2 LQKENI. The CDR3 DNA is TGTGCCAGCTCAGGTAGCACCGGGGAGCTGTTTTTT. This translates into CASSGSTGELFF.

The chain is built from TRBV7-2 and TRBJ1-6, with 7 bases that match TRBD1. The CDR3 totals 15 residues. CDR1 and CDR2 from the germline V gene are SGHTA and FQGNSA. V trimming: 5 bases; J trimming: 9 bases; junction bases outside the gene matches: 10. CDR3 protein: CASSQQTGYGSPLHF. CDR3 coding DNA: TGTGCCAGCAGCCAACAGACAGGGTACGGTTCACCCCTCCACTTT.

This clone counts as medium-sized. The chain recombines TRBV20-1 with TRBJ2-7; TRBD1 agrees at 7 bases. The V and J ends lost 6 bases and 4 bases, in that order; junction bases with no gene match: 15. From germline, CDR1 is DFQATT and CDR2 SNEGSKA (reference sequence). The CDR3 length is 15 residues. CDR3 in amino acids: CSALPFVTGTYEQYF. The CDR3 bases are TGCAGTGCCCTACCTTTTGTGACAGGGACATACGAGCAGTACTTC.

The V and J genes are TRBV7-8 and TRBJ2-2; D not resolved. Trimming left V 9 bases short and J 0 bases short, with 17 bases between. Germline V lookup: CDR1 SGHVS, CDR2 FQNEAQ. This CDR3 comprises 16 residues. The CDR3 DNA follows: TGTGCCAGTAGCCGGATAGTATCCCCGAACACCGGGGAGCTGTTTTTT. It codes for CASSRIVSPNTGELFF.